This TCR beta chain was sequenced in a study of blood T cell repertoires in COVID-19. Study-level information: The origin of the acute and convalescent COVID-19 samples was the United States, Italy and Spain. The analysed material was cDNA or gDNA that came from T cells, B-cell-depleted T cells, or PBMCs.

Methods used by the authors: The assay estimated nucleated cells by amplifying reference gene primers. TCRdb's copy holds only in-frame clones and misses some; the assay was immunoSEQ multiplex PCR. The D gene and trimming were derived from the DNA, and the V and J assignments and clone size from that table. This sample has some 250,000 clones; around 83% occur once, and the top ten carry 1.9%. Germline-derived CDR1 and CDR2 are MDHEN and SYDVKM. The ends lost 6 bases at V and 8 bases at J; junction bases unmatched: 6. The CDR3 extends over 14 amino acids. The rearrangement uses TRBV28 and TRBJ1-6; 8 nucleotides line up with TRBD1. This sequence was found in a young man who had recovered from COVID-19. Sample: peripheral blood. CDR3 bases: TGTGCCAGCAGCGGACAGGGAGAGTATTCACCCCTCCACTTT. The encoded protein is CASSGQGEYSPLHF.